These 14 T cell receptor beta chains were sequenced from one sample in a study of shared clonotypes between healthy human individuals. The data were produced by immunoSEQ multiplex PCR, yet TCRdb's version contains in-frame clones alone and is incomplete. The data contain some 2.1 million clones, around 95% of them seen just once; the ten biggest clones take up 0.1% to 0.15%. Sequencing was carried out using naive CD4+ T cells sorted from blood. Documented subset: CD45RA+ positively selected. The receptors derive from a man between 18 and 35 years old in good health.

The J gene is TRBJ2-7, the V gene TRBV6-5; a possible D gene is TRBD2 (5 bases). CDR1 is MNHEY and CDR2 is SVGAGI in the germline V gene. V lost 6 bases to trimming and J lost 0 bases, with 12 bases between them. The CDR3 totals 14 residues. CDR3 amino acids: CASSSSGSSYEQYF. As DNA, the CDR3 is TGTGCCAGCAGCTCGTCGGGGAGCTCCTACGAGCAGTACTTC.

V and J are TRBV11-2 and TRBJ1-5; D is unresolved. This CDR3 comprises 13 residues. Germline CDR1 and CDR2: SGHAT and FQNNGV. V lost 0 bases, J lost 9 bases, and 9 bases lay in between. The CDR3 spells CASSLEPLGPQHF. As DNA, the CDR3 is TGTGCCAGCAGCTTAGAACCCTTAGGGCCCCAGCATTTT. Drawing the rest from reference TRBV11-2 and TRBJ1-5, the complete variable domain is EAGVAQSPRYKIIEKRQSVAFWCNPISGHATLYWYQQILGQGPKLLIQFQNNGVVDDSQLPKDRFSAERLKGVDSTLKIQPAKLEDSAVYLCASSLEPLGPQHFGDGTRLSIL.

This chain joins TRBV2 and TRBJ2-1; D could derive from TRBD1 or TRBD2 (5 bases each). Germline CDR1 and CDR2: SNHLY and FYNNEI. The germline V and J ends were trimmed by 9 bases and 4 bases, with 16 bases remaining between them. The CDR3 contains 14 residues. CDR3 protein: CARSSGTYYNEQFF. CDR3 in DNA: TGTGCCAGGTCCTCCGGGACCTATTACAATGAGCAGTTCTTC. Filled out from reference TRBV2 and TRBJ2-1, the complete variable domain reads EPEVTQTPSHQVTQMGQEVILRCVPISNHLYFYWYRQILGQKVEFLVSFYNNEISEKSEIFDDQFSVERPDGSNFTLKIRSTKLEDSAMYFCARSSGTYYNEQFFGPGTRLTVL.

The chain is built from TRBV29-1 and TRBJ1-3, with D perhaps TRBD1 (6 bases). Germline assignment: CDR1 SQVTM and CDR2 ANQGSEA. The CDR3 spans 18 residues. V was clipped by 4 bases and J by 0 bases, with 22 bases between them. CDR3 DNA sequence: TGCAGCGTTGTCGTAGAACAGGGAAGGATCTACTCTGGAAACACCATATATTTT. Its translation is CSVVVEQGRIYSGNTIYF.

The chain employs TRBV5-1 and TRBJ1-2; D may be TRBD1 (6 bases). Germline-derived CDR1 and CDR2 are SGHRS and YFSETQ. The ends were cut back, 0 bases at V and 0 bases at J, with 15 bases in the middle. The CDR3 contains 17 residues. CDR3 sequence: CASSLGSGVPPNYGYTF. CDR3 DNA: TGCGCCAGCAGCTTGGGGTCAGGGGTCCCTCCTAACTATGGCTACACCTTC. Full variable domain (missing parts from reference TRBV5-1 and TRBJ1-2): KAGVTQTPRYLIKTRGQQVTLSCSPISGHRSVSWYQQTPGQGLQFLFEYFSETQRNKGNFPGRFSGRQFSNSRSEMNVSTLELGDSALYLCASSLGSGVPPNYGYTFGSGTRLTVV.

V and J are TRBV7-2 and TRBJ1-2; a possible D gene is TRBD1 (6 bases). The CDR3 totals 13 residues. Germline assignment: CDR1 SGHTA and CDR2 FQGNSA. Trimming shortened V by 5 bases and J by 4 bases, and 11 bases separated the two germline ends. CDR3 in DNA: TGTGCCAGCAGCCCGGACAGAATCTATGGCTACACCTTC. Its protein is CASSPDRIYGYTF.

V and J are TRBV5-1 and TRBJ2-5, with D possibly matching TRBD1 (5 bases). V dropped 0 bases and J dropped 0 bases, with 9 bases sitting between them. Germline V gives CDR1 SGHRS, CDR2 YFSETQ. This CDR3 region has 15 residues. CDR3 in amino acids: CASSLDAGNQETQYF. The CDR3 bases are TGCGCCAGCAGCTTGGATGCAGGGAACCAAGAGACCCAGTACTTC.

A remark on this clone: A read error may produce the germline difference seen at one junction end. The chain combines TRBV20-1 with TRBJ2-7; no reliable D call. Germline V gene data show CDR1 as DFQATT and CDR2 as SNEGSKA (reference sequence). The CDR3 extends over 10 amino acids. The CDR3 reads CSARASESFF. DNA for the CDR3: TGCAGTGCTAGAGCATCGGAGTCCTTCTTC.

The rearrangement links TRBV28 to TRBJ2-3; 7 bases agree with TRBD1. Germline CDR1 is MDHEN and CDR2 is SYDVKM. With 4 bases clipped from V and 1 base from J, the junction kept 5 bases outside the gene matches. This CDR3 has 15 residues. DNA for the CDR3: TGTGCCAGCAGTTCCAGGGGGACGGGCACAGATACGCAGTATTTT. Its translation: CASSSRGTGTDTQYF.

The CDR3 region has the DNA TGCGCCAGCGGAGGACACATGAACACTGAAGCTTTCTTT. This encodes CASGGHMNTEAFF. The gene calls are TRBV5-1 and TRBJ1-1; TRBD1 is a possible D gene (5 bases). Trimming removed 7 bases at V and 0 bases at J, with 10 bases between. From germline, CDR1 is SGHRS and CDR2 YFSETQ. This CDR3 region has 13 residues.

The chain carries TRBV4-1 and TRBJ2-3; TRBD2 agrees at 7 bases. The CDR3 runs to 17 residues. The junction had 10 bases not matched to a gene; V was cut back by 0 bases and J by 4 bases. The germline V gene has CDR1 MGHRA and CDR2 YSYEKL. The CDR3 loop reads CASSQDGGGGGSDTQYF. The CDR3 DNA sequence: TGCGCCAGCAGCCAAGACGGCGGCGGGGGAGGGTCAGATACGCAGTATTTT.

The chain couples TRBV9 to TRBJ2-1, with D unresolved. Trimming took off 5 bases at V and 0 bases at J, with 9 bases between the two ends. CDR1 is SGDLS, CDR2 YYNGEE, per germline. The CDR3 loop spans 14 amino acids. The CDR3 DNA sequence: TGTGCCAGCAGTCAGGAGAGCTCCTACAATGAGCAGTTCTTC. Protein product: CASSQESSYNEQFF.

As regards this clone: One junction end does not reproduce the germline sequence, and a read error may be involved. V is TRBV7-7 and J is TRBJ1-2; 7 nucleotides line up with TRBD1. The germline V gene encodes CDR1 SSHAT and CDR2 FNYEAQ (reference sequence). CDR3 size: 14 residues. CDR3 residues: CASSLSRGVHGYTF. In DNA, the CDR3 is TGTGCTAGCAGCTTAAGCAGGGGGGTACATGGCTACACCTTC.

The V call is TRBV9, the J call TRBJ2-2; tentatively, D is TRBD1 or TRBD2 (6 bases each). Trimming pared 0 bases from V and 1 base from J, leaving 25 bases between. The CDR3 has 21 residues. The V gene's germline CDR1 is SGDLS and CDR2 YYNGEE. CDR3 sequence: CASSVARVPGAGRRNTGELFF. For the CDR3, the DNA is TGTGCCAGCAGCGTAGCTAGAGTGCCGGGGGCTGGTCGGAGGAACACCGGGGAGCTGTTTTTT.